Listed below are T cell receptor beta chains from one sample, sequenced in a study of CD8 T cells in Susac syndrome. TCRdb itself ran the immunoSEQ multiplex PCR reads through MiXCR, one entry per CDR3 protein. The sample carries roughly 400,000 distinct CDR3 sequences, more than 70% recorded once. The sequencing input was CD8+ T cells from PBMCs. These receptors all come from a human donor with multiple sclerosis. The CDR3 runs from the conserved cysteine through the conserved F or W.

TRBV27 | CASGRGPYEQYF
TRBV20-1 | CSAIGTGDNEKLFF
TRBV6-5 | CASSYSLGNTDTQYF
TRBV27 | CASSLFLAGTYEQYF
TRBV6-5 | CASSYSDRGLQETQYF
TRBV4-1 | CASSQDLSSLIVTF
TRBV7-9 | CASIGIYGYTF
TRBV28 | CASSLGAYTNNEQFF
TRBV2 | CASSERDVGVTEAFF
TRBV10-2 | CASTGGQEKLFF
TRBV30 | CAWGTGASDQYF
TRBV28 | CASSLGAGSTDTQYF
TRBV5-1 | CASSLLGPEAFF
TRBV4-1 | CASSHAWGATNEKLFF
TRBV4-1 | CASSQRQNEQFF
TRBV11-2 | CASSTRDSAPYEQYF
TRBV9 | CASSVDSADYEQYF
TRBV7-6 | CASSLRGGVSDTQYF
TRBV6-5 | CASSYSTVYEQYF
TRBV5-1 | CASSFGLSGGYTF
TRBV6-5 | CASSLGQAEGGYTF
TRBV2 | CASSLTAFSYEQYF
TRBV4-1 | CASSQVTTVRFF
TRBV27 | CASSFVGASYEQYF
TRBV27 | CASSSLDWGKEEQYF
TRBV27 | CASSPPDRGIYEQYF
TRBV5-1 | CASSLEAPGLFF
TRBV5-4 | CASSFLPTGKSGANVLTF
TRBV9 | CASSASDRGTEAFF